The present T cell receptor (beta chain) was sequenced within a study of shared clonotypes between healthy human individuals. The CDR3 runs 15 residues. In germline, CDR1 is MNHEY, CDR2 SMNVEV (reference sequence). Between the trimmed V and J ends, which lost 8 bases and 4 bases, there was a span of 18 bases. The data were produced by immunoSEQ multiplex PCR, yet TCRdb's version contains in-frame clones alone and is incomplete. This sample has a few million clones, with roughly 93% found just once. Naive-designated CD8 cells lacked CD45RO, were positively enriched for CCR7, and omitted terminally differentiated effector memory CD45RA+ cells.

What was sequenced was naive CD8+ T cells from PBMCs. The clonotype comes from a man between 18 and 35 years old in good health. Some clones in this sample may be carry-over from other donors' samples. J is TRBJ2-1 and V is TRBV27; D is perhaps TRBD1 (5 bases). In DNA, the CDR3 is TGTGCCAGCGCCCTCAGGGATAGAAATTACAATGAGCAGTTCTTC. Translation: CASALRDRNYNEQFF.